This T cell receptor (beta chain) was captured in a study of beta chain features in type 1 diabetes. Germline values: CDR1 LNHNV, CDR2 YYDKDF (reference sequence). The trim removed 3 bases at V and 3 bases at J, leaving 7 bases unmatched. This CDR3 contains 15 residues. Since all of the isolated RNA was reverse transcribed, expressed TCRB transcripts were what got sequenced. This table comes from immunoSEQ multiplex PCR, and its TCRdb copy is limited to in-frame clones, with some not included. This table has around 400,000 clones, roughly 12% appearing once. The specimen was naive CD4+ T cells from blood. The TCR was taken from a man aged 18 to 30 in good health. The chain joins TRBV15 to TRBJ2-5; 7 bases line up with TRBD1. The CDR3 DNA follows: TGTGCCACCAGCAGGTTAGGCGACAGGGAAGAGACCCAGTACTTC. Amino acid sequence: CATSRLGDREETQYF.